The 29 T cell receptor beta chains in this list originate from one sample, sequenced in a study of T-cell reconstitution after alpha-beta-depleted transplantation in children. Library preparation (for TCRbeta) was performed with unique molecular identifiers. In TCRdb, the PCR reads were re-called with MiXCR into one record per CDR3 protein. Of about 200,000 distinct CDR3 sequences in the sample, roughly 9.1% are singletons; the top ten hold approximately 34%. The sequences come from PBMCs, mostly from graft donor cells, collected 360 days after TCRalphabeta/CD19-depleted stem cell transplant. Receptors were obtained from a male patient aged 2-9 years who had a stem cell transplant for acute myeloid leukemia, so the T cells may come from the graft donor.

This clonotype has a count of ten or more. The chain is built from TRBV5-1 and TRBJ2-5; D not certain. The germline V gene encodes CDR1 SGHRS and CDR2 YFSETQ. The length of the CDR3 is 14 residues. Trimming removed 2 bases from V and 3 bases from J, with 11 bases in between. The CDR3 nucleotides are TGCGCCAGCAGCTTTGGGCAGTCTGAAGAGACCCAGTACTTC. Amino acid sequence: CASSFGQSEETQYF.

This clonotype occurred many times. This chain joins TRBV20-1 and TRBJ2-7, with TRBD2 matching 16 bases. This CDR3 contains 14 residues. V lost 5 bases to trimming and J lost 7 bases; unmatched junction nucleotides: 5. Per the germline V gene, CDR1 is DFQATT and CDR2 is SNEGSKA (reference sequence). The DNA for the CDR3 is TGCAGTGCTGGGACTAGCGGGAGGGCTTGGGAGCAGTACTTC. It specifies CSAGTSGRAWEQYF.

The chain couples TRBV12-3 or TRBV12-4 to TRBJ2-1; 8 bases line up with TRBD2. Losses at the gene ends were 4 bases for V and 4 bases for J; bases not matched to a gene: 6. CDR3 length: 15 residues. In nucleotides, the CDR3 is TGTGCCAGCAGTTACGGCGGCGGGAGGTACAATGAGCAGTTCTTC. Translated, it gives CASSYGGGRYNEQFF.

J is TRBJ2-7 and V is TRBV12-3 or TRBV12-4, with 12 bases aligning to TRBD2. V trimming: 4 bases; J trimming: 2 bases; junction bases outside the gene matches: 15. The CDR3 totals 19 residues. The CDR3 DNA reads TGTGCCAGCAGTTCGACGACTAGCGGGAGCCCCCTGTTCACCTACGAGCAGTACTTC. This sequence encodes CASSSTTSGSPLFTYEQYF.

J is TRBJ2-4 and V is TRBV7-3; 7 bases line up with TRBD1. The V gene's germline CDR1 is SGHTA and CDR2 FQGTGA. V lost 6 bases and J lost 5; bases outside the gene matches: 7. The CDR3 consists of 14 residues. Here the CDR3 DNA reads TGTGCCAGCAGTACCGGGACAGCGGAAAACATTCAGTACTTC. Residues: CASSTGTAENIQYF. The whole variable domain, filled in from reference TRBV7-3 and TRBJ2-4, reads GAGVSQTPSNKVTEKGKYVELRCDPISGHTALYWYRQSLGQGPEFLIYFQGTGAADDSGLPNDRFFAVRPEGSVSTLKIQRTERGDSAVYLCASSTGTAENIQYFGAGTRLSVL.

J is TRBJ1-6 and V is TRBV5-1; D may be TRBD1 (5 bases). The CDR3 consists of 14 residues. Trimming cost V 0 bases and J 10 bases, with 11 bases left between them. CDR1 is SGHRS and CDR2 is YFSETQ in the germline V gene. The CDR3 spells CASSLAGVRSPLHF. CDR3 in DNA: TGCGCCAGCAGCTTGGCGGGGGTTCGATCACCCCTCCACTTT.

This clonotype was recorded at least ten times. The chain links TRBV18 to TRBJ2-2; D is undetermined. CDR1 KGHSH and CDR2 LQKENI come from the germline V gene. V lost 5 bases, J lost 6 bases, and 16 bases lay in between. The CDR3 has 15 amino acids. The DNA for the CDR3 is TGTGCCAGCTCAGCAGCGAATTGGCGATCCGGGGAGCTGTTTTTT. This encodes CASSAANWRSGELFF. The variable domain in full, completed from reference TRBV18 and TRBJ2-2, reads NAGVMQNPRHLVRRRGQEARLRCSPMKGHSHVYWYRQLPEEGLKFMVYLQKENIIDESGMPKERFSAEFPKEGPSILRIQQVVRGDSAAYFCASSAANWRSGELFFGEGSRLTVL.

This clonotype was seen at least ten times. The chain joins TRBV28 to TRBJ1-1, with unresolved D. This CDR3 region has 12 residues. V lost 7 bases, J lost 7 bases, and 13 bases lay in between. The germline gives CDR1 MDHEN, CDR2 SYDVKM. DNA of the CDR3: TGTGCCAGCACCCTGGGGTTCGTTGAAGCTTTCTTT. Translated, it gives CASTLGFVEAFF.

This clonotype has at least ten counts. The rearrangement joins TRBV18 to TRBJ2-7; no clear D gene. CDR3 length: 14 residues. Per germline, CDR1 KGHSH and CDR2 LQKENI. Trimming pared 1 base from V and 2 bases from J, leaving 9 bases between. The CDR3 reads CASSPRGPPYEQYF. The CDR3, as DNA: TGTGCCAGCTCACCACGAGGACCCCCCTACGAGCAGTACTTC.

The V call is TRBV18, the J call TRBJ2-1, with D unclear. This CDR3 has 13 amino acids. The V gene lost 6 bases and the J gene lost 6 bases, with 12 bases spanning the gap. The V gene's germline CDR1 is KGHSH and CDR2 LQKENI. CDR3 in DNA: TGTGCCAGCTCGCCTCCTAGTACCAATGAGCAGTTCTTC. Translation: CASSPPSTNEQFF.

The table lists this clonotype with many counts. This rearrangement joins TRBV10-3 to TRBJ2-5, with 8 nucleotides matching TRBD2. The ends lost 5 bases at V and 10 bases at J; junction bases unmatched: 6. The germline gives CDR1 ENHRY, CDR2 SYGVKD. The CDR3 contains 12 residues. The chain's CDR3 is CAISSSGSLQYF. The DNA of the CDR3 is TGTGCCATCAGTTCGAGCGGGAGCCTCCAGTACTTC.

This clonotype was seen a few times. This chain connects TRBV19 to TRBJ2-5; D is perhaps TRBD1 or TRBD2 (6 bases each). The CDR3 is made up of 15 amino acids. Trimming pared 4 bases from V and 4 bases from J, leaving 16 bases between. Germline CDR1 LNHDA, CDR2 SQIVND (reference sequence). CDR3 nucleotide sequence: TGTGCCAGTAGTACGGGGGCTCAAGAAGGAGAGACCCAGTACTTC. Its protein is CASSTGAQEGETQYF.

This clonotype came up a few times. The chain is built from TRBV29-1 and TRBJ2-5; the D call may be TRBD1 or TRBD2 (5 bases each). The CDR3 runs to 14 residues. Germline V gene data show CDR1 as SQVTM and CDR2 as ANQGSEA. V dropped 6 bases and J dropped 5 bases, with 19 bases sitting between them. CDR3 coding DNA: TGCAGCGTGGGGGTAGATGGCAGTCAGGAGACCCAGTACTTC. Translated, it gives CSVGVDGSQETQYF.

The rearrangement links TRBV7-6 to TRBJ2-1; D not resolved. The CDR3 has 12 amino acids. With 4 bases removed from V and 6 bases from J, the gap between germline ends came to 7 bases. Germline V gene lookup returns CDR1 SGHVS and CDR2 FNYEAQ. CDR3 amino acids: CASSSNRNEQFF. In DNA, the CDR3 is TGTGCCAGCAGCTCTAACCGCAATGAGCAGTTCTTC.

In this sample, this clonotype turned up a few times. The rearrangement joins TRBV11-2 to TRBJ2-5; 11 nucleotides match TRBD2. The germline gives CDR1 SGHAT, CDR2 FQNNGV. This CDR3 spans 14 amino acids. V shed 4 bases, J shed 4 bases, and the junction held 2 bases outside the gene matches. The CDR3, as DNA: TGTGCCAGCAGCTCGACTAGCGGGGCAGAGACCCAGTACTTC. It is translated as CASSSTSGAETQYF.

This clonotype was seen many times. The chain combines TRBV12-3 or TRBV12-4 with TRBJ2-5, with no clear D. Trimming pared 2 bases from V and 1 base from J, leaving 8 bases between. The CDR3 has 14 amino acids. The CDR3 DNA is TGTGCCAGCAGTTTATGGCCAGGCCAAGAGACCCAGTACTTC. Encoded protein: CASSLWPGQETQYF.

The chain has TRBV5-5 and TRBJ1-6; TRBD1 aligns across 9 bases. This CDR3 region has 14 residues. Germline V gene lookup returns CDR1 SGHKS and CDR2 YYEKEE (reference sequence). V dropped 4 bases and J dropped 9; count of bases not matched to a gene: 5. The DNA for the CDR3 is TGTGCCAGCAGCCCGGGACAGGGAGTTTCACCCCTCCACTTT. Its protein is CASSPGQGVSPLHF.

This clonotype has just a few counts. V usage is TRBV5-1 and J usage is TRBJ1-2, with TRBD1 matching over 7 bases. CDR3 length: 14 residues. The junction had 12 bases not matched to a gene; V was cut back by 7 bases and J by 6 bases. Germline V gene sequence: CDR1 SGHRS, CDR2 YFSETQ. CDR3 residues: CASGETGKVNGYTF. The CDR3 DNA reads as TGCGCCAGCGGTGAGACAGGGAAGGTGAATGGCTACACCTTC.

This clonotype appeared a few times. The gene calls are TRBV5-1 and TRBJ2-7; 7 bases are shared with TRBD1. J was trimmed by 0 bases and V by 4 bases; bases with no gene match: 7. This CDR3 comprises 15 residues. CDR1 is SGHRS, CDR2 YFSETQ, per germline. CDR3 DNA sequence: TGCGCCAGCAGCAAGACAGGGCTGAGCTCCTACGAGCAGTACTTC. Encoded protein: CASSKTGLSSYEQYF.

This chain uses TRBV5-1 with TRBJ2-1, with 8 bases matching TRBD1. The CDR3 runs to 15 residues. The V gene end was trimmed by 6 bases and the J gene end by 4 bases; junction bases not matched to a gene: 9. Germline assignment: CDR1 SGHRS and CDR2 YFSETQ. The CDR3 nucleotides read TGCGCCAGCAAAGTTCGGACAGGGCATTACAATGAGCAGTTCTTC. It specifies CASKVRTGHYNEQFF.

This clonotype showed up many times. The chain couples TRBV4-2 to TRBJ2-6; 12 bases line up with TRBD1. Trimming removed 0 bases from V and 1 base from J; junction bases left unmatched: 4. CDR1 LGHNA and CDR2 YNFKEQ come from the germline V gene. The CDR3 runs 19 residues. The CDR3 DNA reads as TGTGCCAGCAGCCAAGACCTGGGACAGGGGGCTTCTGGGGCCAACGTCCTGACTTTC. Protein: CASSQDLGQGASGANVLTF.

V is TRBV6-5 and J is TRBJ1-6; D is unresolved. Germline CDR1 is MNHEY and CDR2 is SVGAGI. CDR3 size: 12 residues. V lost 4 bases and J 9 bases, leaving 7 bases between the germline ends. For the CDR3, the DNA is TGTGCCAGCAGTTCACCGGGTTCACCCCTCCACTTT. This gives the protein CASSSPGSPLHF.

This clonotype showed up many times. The rearrangement joins TRBV4-2 to TRBJ2-1; TRBD2 might be the D (6 bases). The CDR3 covers 14 residues. Trimming shortened V by 0 bases and J by 4 bases, and 7 bases separated the two germline ends. Per the germline V gene, CDR1 is LGHNA and CDR2 is YNFKEQ. CDR3 sequence (DNA): TGTGCCAGCAGCCAAGATGCGGGATACAATGAGCAGTTCTTC. Translation: CASSQDAGYNEQFF.

The table lists this clonotype with many counts. The CDR3 here is CASSQAYLQFMNTEAFF. CDR3 nucleotides: TGTGCCAGCAGCCAGGCTTACTTACAATTCATGAACACTGAAGCTTTCTTT. The chain has TRBV3-1 and TRBJ1-1; D gene unclear. Trimming removed 3 bases at V and 0 bases at J, with 17 bases between. Per germline, CDR1 LGHDT and CDR2 YNNKEL (reference sequence). The CDR3 totals 17 residues.

The sample holds a few counts of this clonotype. CDR3 region: CAISVSGDGELFF. The DNA for the CDR3 is TGTGCCATCAGTGTGTCGGGGGACGGGGAGCTGTTTTTT. The chain combines TRBV10-3 with TRBJ2-2, with a weak D call TRBD2 (6 bases). The ends were cut back, 4 bases at V and 7 bases at J, with 10 bases in the middle. In germline, CDR1 is ENHRY, CDR2 SYGVKD. The length of the CDR3 is 13 residues.

The CDR3 here is CASSQQGRREKLFF. The CDR3 nucleotides are TGCGCCAGCAGCCAGCAGGGTCGTCGAGAAAAACTGTTTTTT. The chain combines TRBV4-3 with TRBJ1-4; possible D gene TRBD1, 5 bases. The germline V and J ends were trimmed by 3 bases and 8 bases, with 13 bases remaining between them. There are 14 residues in the CDR3. From germline, CDR1 is LGHNA and CDR2 YSLEER.

This clonotype was detected many times. J is TRBJ2-3 and V is TRBV29-1; tentative D call: TRBD1 (5 bases). CDR1 is SQVTM and CDR2 is ANQGSEA in the germline V gene. The length of the CDR3 is 14 residues. The V end lost 4 bases, the J end lost 2 bases, and 13 bases lay between the germline ends. CDR3: CSVGPGIPTDTQYF. The CDR3 DNA reads as TGCAGCGTTGGCCCAGGGATCCCCACAGATACGCAGTATTTT.

The chain joins TRBV29-1 to TRBJ1-4; D is ambiguous. There are 13 residues in the CDR3. The germline gives CDR1 SQVTM, CDR2 ANQGSEA. Trimming removed 4 bases from V and 4 bases from J, with 10 bases in between. The CDR3 bases are TGCAGCGTTGTTTGGCAGAATAATGAAAAACTGTTTTTT. This translates into CSVVWQNNEKLFF.

A few counts support this clonotype. The gene calls are TRBV5-5 and TRBJ2-6; D remains ambiguous. Germline-derived CDR1 and CDR2 are SGHKS and YYEKEE (reference sequence). Trimming left V 1 base short and J 0 bases short, with 8 bases between. This CDR3 is built from 16 residues. This CDR3 is CASSLIERSGANVLTF. Here the CDR3 DNA reads TGTGCCAGCAGCTTGATAGAGCGCTCTGGGGCCAACGTCCTGACTTTC.